The 10 T cell receptor beta chains listed next were all sequenced from one sample in a study of shared clonotypes between healthy human individuals. As defined, naive CD8 cells were CD45RO-negative and positively selected for CCR7, with terminally differentiated effector memory CD45RA+ cells excluded. Sequenced by immunoSEQ multiplex PCR; TCRdb stores in-frame clones only, minus some. The repertoire holds roughly 810,000 clones, with around 96% as singletons. The sample taken for sequencing was naive CD8+ T cells sorted from blood. The receptors originated from a man under 40 in good health.

This clone was detected once. The rearrangement joins TRBV9 to TRBJ2-5, with 7 positions matching TRBD2. The ends lost 1 base at V and 3 bases at J; junction bases unmatched: 0. This CDR3 comprises 13 residues. Germline V CDR1 and CDR2: SGDLS, YYNGEE. In DNA form, the CDR3 reads TGTGCCAGCAGCGTACTAGCGGAAGAGACCCAGTACTTC. It yields the protein CASSVLAEETQYF.

J is TRBJ1-1 and V is TRBV7-2; D is ambiguous. The CDR3 is 14 residues long. Germline V lookup: CDR1 SGHTA, CDR2 FQGNSA. The V gene lost 5 bases and the J gene lost 3 bases, with 13 bases spanning the gap. In DNA, the CDR3 is TGTGCCAGCAGCGTATACAGCGGGGACACTGAAGCTTTCTTT. Protein product: CASSVYSGDTEAFF.

The chain has TRBV11-2 and TRBJ2-1; TRBD2 aligns across 10 bases. Germline CDR1 SGHAT, CDR2 FQNNGV. The CDR3 sequence is 15 residues long. J lost 8 bases, V lost 1 base, and 5 bases had no gene match. The chain's CDR3 is CASSLVASGSHEQFF. Here the CDR3 DNA reads TGTGCCAGCAGCTTAGTTGCTAGCGGGAGCCATGAGCAGTTCTTC.

As to this clone: The sample has other DNA sequences that encode this CDR3 too. The CDR3: CASSSGGTEAFF. In nucleotides, the CDR3 is TGTGCCAGCAGCAGCGGTGGCACTGAAGCTTTCTTT. This sequence joins TRBV7-9 and TRBJ1-1; D is uncertain. Germline CDR1 and CDR2: SEHNR and FQNEAQ (reference sequence). Trimming stripped 5 bases from V and 4 bases from J, with 8 bases between. The CDR3 consists of 12 residues.

On this clone itself: The same CDR3 is also encoded by other DNA sequences in this sample. The chain is built from TRBV5-4 and TRBJ2-7; D uncertain. The V gene's germline CDR1 is SGHNT and CDR2 YYREEE (reference sequence). The CDR3 is made up of 13 amino acids. Trimming shortened V by 2 bases and J by 3 bases, and 9 bases separated the two germline ends. CDR3 sequence reads: CASSLETNYEQYF. The CDR3 DNA follows: TGTGCCAGCAGCTTAGAGACCAACTACGAGCAGTACTTC.

The CDR3 spells CASSPPLFSGESSYEQYF. CDR3 bases: TGTGCCAGCAGCCCCCCTCTTTTTAGCGGGGAAAGCTCCTACGAGCAGTACTTC. V usage is TRBV7-3 and J usage is TRBJ2-7, with TRBD2 identical over 8 bases. CDR3 length: 18 residues. V gave up 5 bases and J gave up 0 bases; unmatched junction bases: 15. From germline, CDR1 is SGHTA and CDR2 FQGTGA. Full variable domain (rest looked up from reference TRBV7-3 and TRBJ2-7): GAGVSQTPSNKVTEKGKYVELRCDPISGHTALYWYRQSLGQGPEFLIYFQGTGAADDSGLPNDRFFAVRPEGSVSTLKIQRTERGDSAVYLCASSPPLFSGESSYEQYFGPGTRLTVT.

This clone was counted once. The chain recombines TRBV7-9 with TRBJ2-1; 7 bases line up with TRBD2. Germline CDR1 reads SEHNR; CDR2 reads FQNEAQ (reference sequence). V was clipped by 3 bases and J by 5 bases; unmatched bases: 7. The CDR3 contains 15 residues. In DNA, the CDR3 is TGTGCCAGCAGCTTTTTGAGGGAGGGACACAATGAGCAGTTCTTC. It translates to CASSFLREGHNEQFF.

The chain couples TRBV18 to TRBJ1-2; D perhaps matches TRBD1 (6 bases). From germline, CDR1 is KGHSH and CDR2 LQKENI. CDR3 length: 14 residues. V was pared by 3 bases and J by 7 bases, with 15 bases between. As DNA, the CDR3 is TGTGCCAGCTCACCCGGGCAGGGGACCTCTGGCTACACCTTC. Its protein is CASSPGQGTSGYTF.

The chain carries TRBV19 and TRBJ2-3; D is possibly TRBD1 (5 bases). The CDR3 is made up of 15 amino acids. Trimming cost V 1 base and J 2 bases, with 10 bases left between them. Germline-derived CDR1 and CDR2 are LNHDA and SQIVND (reference sequence). CDR3: CASSIGGWPTDTQYF. The CDR3 bases are TGTGCCAGTAGTATAGGGGGCTGGCCCACAGATACGCAGTATTTT.

This clone was counted once. V and J are TRBV27 and TRBJ2-4; no reliable D call. Trimming took 4 bases from V and 0 from J, leaving 7 bases between them. This CDR3 spans 14 amino acids. Germline-derived CDR1 and CDR2 are MNHEY and SMNVEV (reference sequence). The CDR3 nucleotides read TGTGCCAGCAGTTGGACCGGAGCCAAAAACATTCAGTACTTC. It encodes CASSWTGAKNIQYF.